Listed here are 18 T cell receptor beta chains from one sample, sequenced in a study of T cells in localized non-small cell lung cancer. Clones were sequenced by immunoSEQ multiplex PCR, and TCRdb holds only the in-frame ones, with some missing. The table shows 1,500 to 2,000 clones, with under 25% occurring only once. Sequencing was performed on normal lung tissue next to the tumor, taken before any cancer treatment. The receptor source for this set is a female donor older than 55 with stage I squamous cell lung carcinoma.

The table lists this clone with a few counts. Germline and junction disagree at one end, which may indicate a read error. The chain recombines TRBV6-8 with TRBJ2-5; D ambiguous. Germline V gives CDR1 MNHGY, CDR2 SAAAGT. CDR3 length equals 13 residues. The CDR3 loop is CAISARDAETQYF. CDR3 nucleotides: TGTGCCATCAGTGCAAGGGATGCGGAGACCCAGTACTTC.

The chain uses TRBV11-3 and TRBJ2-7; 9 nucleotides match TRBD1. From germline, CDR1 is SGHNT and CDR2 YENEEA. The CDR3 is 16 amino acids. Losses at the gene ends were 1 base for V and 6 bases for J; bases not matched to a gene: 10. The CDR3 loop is CASSLVPGTGRIEQYF. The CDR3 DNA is TGTGCCAGCAGCTTAGTCCCCGGGACAGGGAGAATCGAGCAGTACTTC. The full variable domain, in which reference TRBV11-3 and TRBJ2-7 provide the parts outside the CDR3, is EAGVVQSPRYKIIEKKQPVAFWCNPISGHNTLYWYLQNLGQGPELLIRYENEEAVDDSQLPKDRFSAERLKGVDSTLKIQPAELGDSAVYLCASSLVPGTGRIEQYFGPGTRLTVT.

DNA for the CDR3: TGCGCCAGCAGTCCAGGACTAAACACAGATACGCAGTATTTT. This gives the protein CASSPGLNTDTQYF. This chain uses TRBV10-1 with TRBJ2-3; perhaps TRBD2 as D (6 bases). CDR1 is WNHNN and CDR2 is SYGVQD in the germline V gene (reference sequence). V gave up 5 bases and J gave up 2 bases, with 11 bases separating them. The CDR3 runs to 14 residues.

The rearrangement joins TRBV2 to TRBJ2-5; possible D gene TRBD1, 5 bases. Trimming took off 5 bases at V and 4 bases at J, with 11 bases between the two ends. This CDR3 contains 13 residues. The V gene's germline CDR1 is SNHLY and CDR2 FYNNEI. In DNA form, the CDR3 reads TGTGCCAGCAGTCAAGGGGAACCAGAGACCCAGTACTTC. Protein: CASSQGEPETQYF.

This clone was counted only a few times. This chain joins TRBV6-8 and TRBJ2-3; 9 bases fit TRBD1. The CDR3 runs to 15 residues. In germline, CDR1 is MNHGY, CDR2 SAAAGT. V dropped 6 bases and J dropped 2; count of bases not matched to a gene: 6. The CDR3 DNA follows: TGTGCCAGCAGCTACGGACAGGGGTTCACAGATACGCAGTATTTT. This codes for CASSYGQGFTDTQYF.

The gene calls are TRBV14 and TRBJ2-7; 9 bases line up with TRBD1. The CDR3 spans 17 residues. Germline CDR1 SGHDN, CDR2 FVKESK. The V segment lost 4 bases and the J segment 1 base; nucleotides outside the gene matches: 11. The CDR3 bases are TGTGCCAGCAGCCCCCACCCCTACAGGGGGCTTTCCTACGAGCAGTACTTC. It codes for CASSPHPYRGLSYEQYF.

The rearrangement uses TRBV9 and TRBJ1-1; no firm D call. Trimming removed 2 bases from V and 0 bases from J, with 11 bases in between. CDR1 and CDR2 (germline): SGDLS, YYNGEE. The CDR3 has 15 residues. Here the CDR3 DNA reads TGTGCCAGCAGCGTTCAAGGGATTATGAACACTGAAGCTTTCTTT. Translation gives CASSVQGIMNTEAFF.

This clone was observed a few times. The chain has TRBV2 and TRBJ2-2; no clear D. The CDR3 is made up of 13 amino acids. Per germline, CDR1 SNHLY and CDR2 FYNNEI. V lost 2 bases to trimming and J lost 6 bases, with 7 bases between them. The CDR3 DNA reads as TGTGCCAGCAGTGAACGGGTCGCCGGGGAGCTGTTTTTT. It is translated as CASSERVAGELFF.

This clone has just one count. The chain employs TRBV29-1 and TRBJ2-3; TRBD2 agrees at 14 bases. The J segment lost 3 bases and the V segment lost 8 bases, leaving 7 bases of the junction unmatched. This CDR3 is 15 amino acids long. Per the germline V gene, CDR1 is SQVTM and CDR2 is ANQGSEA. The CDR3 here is CSSGGLAGETDTQYF. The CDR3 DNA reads TGCAGCTCCGGGGGACTAGCGGGGGAAACAGATACGCAGTATTTT.

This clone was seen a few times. This CDR3 reads CASSMTTVNYGYTF. CDR3 sequence (DNA): TGTGCCAGTAGTATGACCACAGTTAACTATGGCTACACCTTC. The chain links TRBV19 to TRBJ1-2; D unresolved. The CDR3 totals 14 residues. V was clipped by 3 bases and J by 1 base, with 9 bases between them. Germline-derived CDR1 and CDR2 are LNHDA and SQIVND (reference sequence).

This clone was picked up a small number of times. CDR3 in DNA: TGTGCCAGTAGGGATCTGAGCAATCAGCCCCAGCATTTT. Its protein product is CASRDLSNQPQHF. The chain carries TRBV19 and TRBJ1-5; D remains ambiguous. Trimming left V 6 bases short and J 1 base short, with 7 bases between. The CDR3 sequence is 13 residues long. CDR1 and CDR2 (germline): LNHDA, SQIVND (reference sequence). Filled out from reference TRBV19 and TRBJ1-5, the complete variable domain reads DGGITQSPKYLFRKEGQNVTLSCEQNLNHDAMYWYRQDPGQGLRLIYYSQIVNDFQKGDIAEGYSVSREKKESFPLTVTSAQKNPTAFYLCASRDLSNQPQHFGDGTRLSIL.

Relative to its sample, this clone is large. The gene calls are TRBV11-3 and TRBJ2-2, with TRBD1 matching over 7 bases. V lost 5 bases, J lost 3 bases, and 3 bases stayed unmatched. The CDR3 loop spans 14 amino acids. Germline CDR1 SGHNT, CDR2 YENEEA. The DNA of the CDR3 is TGTGCCAGCAGCGCCGGACAGGACACCGGGGAGCTGTTTTTT. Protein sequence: CASSAGQDTGELFF.

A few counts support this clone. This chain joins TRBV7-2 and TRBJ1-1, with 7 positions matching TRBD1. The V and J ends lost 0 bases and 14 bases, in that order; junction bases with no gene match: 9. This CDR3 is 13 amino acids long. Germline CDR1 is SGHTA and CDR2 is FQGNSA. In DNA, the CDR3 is TGTGCCAGCAGCTTAGCGACAGGGTTAAGCGTGTTCTTT. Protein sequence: CASSLATGLSVFF.

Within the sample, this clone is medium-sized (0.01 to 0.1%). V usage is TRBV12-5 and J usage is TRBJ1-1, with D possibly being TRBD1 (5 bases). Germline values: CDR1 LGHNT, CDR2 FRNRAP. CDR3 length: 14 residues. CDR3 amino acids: CASTLGAGQTEAFF. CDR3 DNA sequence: TGTGCCAGCACCCTTGGGGCAGGCCAGACTGAAGCTTTCTTT.

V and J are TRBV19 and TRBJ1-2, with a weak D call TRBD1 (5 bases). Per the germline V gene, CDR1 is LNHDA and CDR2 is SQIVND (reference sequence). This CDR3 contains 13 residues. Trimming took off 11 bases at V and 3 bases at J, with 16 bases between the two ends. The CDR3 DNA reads TGTGCCTCAACGGGGGGGAAGTACTATGGCTACACCTTC. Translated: CASTGGKYYGYTF. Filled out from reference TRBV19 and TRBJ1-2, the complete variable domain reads DGGITQSPKYLFRKEGQNVTLSCEQNLNHDAMYWYRQDPGQGLRLIYYSQIVNDFQKGDIAEGYSVSREKKESFPLTVTSAQKNPTAFYLCASTGGKYYGYTFGSGTRLTVV.

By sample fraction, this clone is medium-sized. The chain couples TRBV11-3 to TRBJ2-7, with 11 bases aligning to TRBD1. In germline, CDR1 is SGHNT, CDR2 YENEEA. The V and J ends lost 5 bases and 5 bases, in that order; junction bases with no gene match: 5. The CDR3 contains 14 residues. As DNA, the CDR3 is TGTGCCAGCAGCCGCAGGACAGGGGGCGACGAGCAGTACTTC. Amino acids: CASSRRTGGDEQYF.

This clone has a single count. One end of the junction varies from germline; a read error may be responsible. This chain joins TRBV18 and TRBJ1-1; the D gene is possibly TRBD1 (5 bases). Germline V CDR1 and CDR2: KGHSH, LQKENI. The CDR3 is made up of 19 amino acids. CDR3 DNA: TGTGCCAGCTCATCACCCCCCTGGGGGAGGGGAGGAAGGAACACTGAAGCTTTCTTT. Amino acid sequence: CASSSPPWGRGGRNTEAFF.

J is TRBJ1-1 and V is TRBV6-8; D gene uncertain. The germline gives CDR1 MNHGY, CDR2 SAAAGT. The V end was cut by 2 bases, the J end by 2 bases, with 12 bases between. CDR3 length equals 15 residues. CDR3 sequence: CASSYPGKGNTEAFF. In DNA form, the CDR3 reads TGTGCCAGCAGTTACCCAGGTAAAGGAAACACTGAAGCTTTCTTT.